Listed below are T cell receptor beta chains from one sample, sequenced in a study of blood T cell repertoires in COVID-19. TCRdb's table, derived via immunoSEQ multiplex PCR, lists solely in-frame clones and lacks some. Here the sample spans around 220,000 clones, 65% to 90% being singletons. The sequenced sample was peripheral blood. Receptors were obtained from a man aged 50 to 60 with acute or convalescent COVID-19. Each CDR3 is given with its conserved first and last residue.

V gene: TRBV30
J gene: TRBJ1-6
CDR3 protein: CAWSPLHNSPLHF

V gene: TRBV5-1
J gene: TRBJ2-1
CDR3 protein: CASSPGTENNEQFF

V gene: TRBV11-2
J gene: TRBJ1-6
CDR3 protein: CASSLAGPWQSPLHF

V gene: TRBV5-4
J gene: TRBJ1-5
CDR3 protein: CASRRRDREIMGSNQPQHF

V gene: TRBV9
J gene: TRBJ2-5
CDR3 protein: CASSVAGTGKETQYF

V gene: TRBV5-1
J gene: TRBJ1-4
CDR3 protein: CASSLAGQGGEKLFF

V gene: TRBV5-6
J gene: TRBJ2-1
CDR3 protein: CASSSGQGFAEQFF

V gene: TRBV5-1
J gene: TRBJ1-4
CDR3 protein: CASSLAPGGEKLFF

V gene: TRBV12-3/TRBV12-4
J gene: TRBJ1-2
CDR3 protein: CASSLGQDYGYTF

V gene: TRBV5-1
J gene: TRBJ2-1
CDR3 protein: CASSSEQGSYNEQFF

V gene: TRBV11-2
J gene: TRBJ1-6
CDR3 protein: CASSLALAISPLHF

V gene: TRBV5-4
J gene: TRBJ1-1
CDR3 protein: CASSLMTGVNTEAFF

V gene: TRBV27
J gene: TRBJ1-3
CDR3 protein: CASRTTGSGNTIYF

V gene: TRBV5-1
J gene: TRBJ1-4
CDR3 protein: CASSARQGLNEKLFF

V gene: TRBV9
J gene: TRBJ1-2
CDR3 protein: CASSLTGTHYGYTF

V gene: TRBV10-3
J gene: TRBJ1-2
CDR3 protein: CAISPDGDYGYTF

V gene: TRBV6-5
J gene: TRBJ1-2
CDR3 protein: CASRHLTGNGYTF

V gene: TRBV21-1
J gene: TRBJ1-2
CDR3 protein: CASSSGQCNYGYTF

V gene: TRBV14
J gene: TRBJ2-3
CDR3 protein: CASSQVTGHSDTQYF

V gene: TRBV7-8
J gene: TRBJ2-7
CDR3 protein: CASRGGNSYEQYF

V gene: TRBV6-5
J gene: TRBJ2-6
CDR3 protein: CAGTTGPGANVLTF

V gene: TRBV7-2
J gene: TRBJ2-5
CDR3 protein: CASSLTSGETQYF

V gene: TRBV5-4
J gene: TRBJ2-7
CDR3 protein: CASSPGQVPHEQYF

V gene: TRBV5-8
J gene: TRBJ1-5
CDR3 protein: CASRTSAAAPDQPQHF

V gene: TRBV4-1
J gene: TRBJ1-4
CDR3 protein: CASSRVIPGDPSEKLFF

V gene: TRBV7-6
J gene: TRBJ1-3
CDR3 protein: CASSSQTGGTGNTIYF

V gene: TRBV21-1
J gene: TRBJ1-5
CDR3 protein: CASSSRTGLTQPQHF

V gene: TRBV10-3
J gene: TRBJ2-2
CDR3 protein: CAIRLPRTGSTGELFF

V gene: TRBV5-1
J gene: TRBJ2-3
CDR3 protein: CASRRGLAGGPSTDTQYF

V gene: TRBV6-6
J gene: TRBJ2-1
CDR3 protein: CASSSPSGSYNEQFF

V gene: TRBV19
J gene: TRBJ2-1
CDR3 protein: CASSLLALERYNEQFF

V gene: TRBV7-9
J gene: TRBJ1-2
CDR3 protein: CASRGTGPSHGYTF

V gene: TRBV5-1
J gene: TRBJ1-1
CDR3 protein: CASSSNLAVSSMNTEAFF

V gene: TRBV27
J gene: TRBJ1-1
CDR3 protein: CASSLSSDLEAFF

V gene: TRBV5-1
J gene: TRBJ1-6
CDR3 protein: CASSARGTEDSPLHF

V gene: TRBV7-9
J gene: TRBJ2-3
CDR3 protein: CASSYVGGDTQYF

V gene: TRBV7-2
J gene: TRBJ1-6
CDR3 protein: CASSPPQVGNSPLHF

V gene: TRBV7-6
J gene: TRBJ1-5
CDR3 protein: CASSLEGPGNQPQHF

V gene: TRBV7-8
J gene: TRBJ1-2
CDR3 protein: CASSGGAGTKGYTF

V gene: TRBV2
J gene: TRBJ1-4
CDR3 protein: CASSGSGGVDNEKLFF

V gene: TRBV7-2
J gene: TRBJ1-1
CDR3 protein: CASSLLFTEAFF

V gene: TRBV30
J gene: TRBJ1-5
CDR3 protein: CAWSQRGNQPQHF

V gene: TRBV18
J gene: TRBJ2-7
CDR3 protein: CASSQQGQGYEQYF

V gene: TRBV27
J gene: TRBJ2-7
CDR3 protein: CASSSGQVPYEQYF